Listed here are 25 T cell receptor beta chains from one sample, sequenced in a study of cytomegalovirus exposure and HLA in healthy donors. The study ran its PCR with 60 Vbeta and 13 Jbeta primers. Some clones are missing from TCRdb's copy, which holds only in-frame ones; the method was immunoSEQ multiplex PCR. The sample holds about 130,000 clones, over 70% seen once. The specimen was PBMCs. The receptors derive from a woman in her 40s in good health and CMV-seronegative.

The table lists this clone with a few counts. The rearrangement links TRBV6-1 to TRBJ1-2; tentatively, D is TRBD1 (6 bases). CDR3 size: 17 residues. Germline loops: CDR1 MNHNS, CDR2 SASEGT. The V and J ends lost 3 bases and 3 bases respectively, with 20 bases between them. In nucleotides, the CDR3 is TGTGCCAGCAGTGACCGAAGCCGCAGGGGAGGGGACTATGGCTACACCTTC. It is translated as CASSDRSRRGGDYGYTF.

This clone was observed a few times. The chain carries TRBV28 and TRBJ2-6; D gene unclear. The CDR3 contains 15 residues. CDR1 is MDHEN, CDR2 SYDVKM, per germline. Trimming left V 5 bases short and J 0 bases short, with 8 bases between. The CDR3 nucleotides are TGTGCCAGCAGTCCTACAGTCTCTGGGGCCAACGTCCTGACTTTC. It encodes CASSPTVSGANVLTF.

The chain couples TRBV5-4 to TRBJ2-1, with 15 bases identical to TRBD2. Germline trimming cut 2 bases from V and 11 bases from J; bases unmatched to any gene: 5. CDR1 SGHNT and CDR2 YYREEE come from the germline V gene (reference sequence). The CDR3 consists of 15 residues. The CDR3 DNA reads TGTGCCAGCAGCTTAGGACTAGCGGGGGGGCAGCAGCAGTTCTTC. This encodes CASSLGLAGGQQQFF.

In DNA, the CDR3 is TGTGCCAGCAGCCCCGGGACAGGGCATGAGACTGAAGCTTTCTTT. Residues: CASSPGTGHETEAFF. The V and J genes are TRBV6-1 and TRBJ1-1, with 9 bases aligning to TRBD1. The length of the CDR3 is 15 residues. The junction had 10 bases not matched to a gene; V was cut back by 6 bases and J by 5 bases. CDR1 and CDR2 (germline): MNHNS, SASEGT.

The J gene is TRBJ1-1, the V gene TRBV2; 12 bases are shared with TRBD1. Germline assignment: CDR1 SNHLY and CDR2 FYNNEI. The CDR3 length is 17 residues. The V and J ends lost 7 bases and 3 bases, in that order; junction bases with no gene match: 12. The CDR3 is CASNIRDRGRVDTEAFF. CDR3 DNA sequence: TGTGCCAGCAACATTCGGGACAGGGGGCGCGTCGACACTGAAGCTTTCTTT.

The gene calls are TRBV27 and TRBJ2-7, with unresolved D. Germline assignment: CDR1 MNHEY and CDR2 SMNVEV (reference sequence). The CDR3 runs to 14 residues. Trimming left V 2 bases short and J 6 bases short, with 14 bases between. Here the CDR3 reads CASSLSDRRREQYF. The CDR3 DNA reads TGTGCCAGCAGTTTAAGTGATCGCAGGCGCGAGCAGTACTTC.

This clone appeared a few times. The chain joins TRBV6-5 to TRBJ2-6; maybe TRBD2 (5 bases). The CDR3 is made up of 15 amino acids. The ends were cut back, 10 bases at V and 0 bases at J, with 13 bases in the middle. From germline, CDR1 is MNHEY and CDR2 SVGAGI. The CDR3 region has the DNA TGTGCCACCCGTCGGGAAAGCTCTGGGGCCAACGTCCTGACTTTC. It yields the protein CATRRESSGANVLTF.

The chain combines TRBV18 with TRBJ1-1, with 7 positions matching TRBD1. The CDR3 runs 13 residues. Per the germline V gene, CDR1 is KGHSH and CDR2 is LQKENI. Trimming cost V 2 bases and J 8 bases; bases outside gene matches: 5. As DNA, the CDR3 is TGTGCCAGCTCACCAAGCCAGGACAGGGAAGCTTTCTTT. Translating it yields CASSPSQDREAFF.

The genes are TRBV4-1 and TRBJ1-1, with 10 bases matching TRBD1. The ends lost 0 bases at V and 11 bases at J; junction bases unmatched: 15. Germline-derived CDR1 and CDR2 are MGHRA and YSYEKL. The length of the CDR3 is 17 residues. CDR3 in amino acids: CASSQEPQGDRGTWAFF. The CDR3 coding sequence is TGCGCCAGCAGCCAAGAACCGCAGGGGGACAGGGGCACTTGGGCTTTCTTT.

The chain recombines TRBV7-2 with TRBJ2-3; 9 bases are shared with TRBD2. Germline V gene lookup returns CDR1 SGHTA and CDR2 FQGNSA. V was clipped by 4 bases and J by 6 bases; unmatched bases: 11. The CDR3 is made up of 16 amino acids. This CDR3 is CASSSSLAGAGDTQYF. CDR3 nucleotide sequence: TGTGCCAGCAGCTCGAGCTTAGCGGGGGCCGGGGATACGCAGTATTTT. Full variable domain (remainder filled in from reference TRBV7-2 and TRBJ2-3): GAGVSQSPSNKVTEKGKDVELRCDPISGHTALYWYRQSLGQGLEFLIYFQGNSAPDKSGLPSDRFSAERTGGSVSTLTIQRTQQEDSAVYLCASSSSLAGAGDTQYFGPGTRLTVL.

This clone was picked up a small number of times. The chain joins TRBV6-5 to TRBJ2-1, with D possibly matching TRBD2 (5 bases). The germline V gene has CDR1 MNHEY and CDR2 SVGAGI. V lost 8 bases to trimming and J lost 10 bases, with 18 bases between them. The CDR3 totals 13 residues. The CDR3 loop is CASRLEATGEQFF. CDR3 bases: TGTGCCAGCCGCCTAGAGGCCACGGGGGAGCAGTTCTTC.

The chain recombines TRBV5-1 with TRBJ2-7; D unclear. CDR3 length: 12 amino acids. Per the germline V gene, CDR1 is SGHRS and CDR2 is YFSETQ. V lost 0 bases to trimming and J lost 3 bases, with 4 bases between them. Written as DNA, the CDR3 is TGCGCCAGCAGCTTGGACTACTACGAGCAGTACTTC. Residues: CASSLDYYEQYF. Drawing the rest from reference TRBV5-1 and TRBJ2-7, the complete variable domain is KAGVTQTPRYLIKTRGQQVTLSCSPISGHRSVSWYQQTPGQGLQFLFEYFSETQRNKGNFPGRFSGRQFSNSRSEMNVSTLELGDSALYLCASSLDYYEQYFGPGTRLTVT.

This chain links TRBV7-9 with TRBJ1-1; D is unclear. CDR3 length: 12 amino acids. CDR1 is SEHNR and CDR2 is FQNEAQ in the germline V gene (reference sequence). The V gene lost 5 bases and the J gene lost 4 bases, with 8 bases spanning the gap. The CDR3 region is CASSPGGTEAFF. The CDR3 DNA follows: TGTGCCAGCAGCCCCGGAGGCACTGAAGCTTTCTTT. The variable domain in full, with the rest retrieved from reference TRBV7-9 and TRBJ1-1, is DTGVSQNPRHKITKRGQNVTFRCDPISEHNRLYWYRQTLGQGPEFLTYFQNEAQLEKSRLLSDRFSAERPKGSFSTLEIQRTEQGDSAMYLCASSPGGTEAFFGQGTRLTVV.

This chain links TRBV5-4 with TRBJ2-7; D not resolved. CDR1 is SGHNT, CDR2 YYREEE, per germline (reference sequence). The CDR3 has 11 residues. V lost 3 bases and J 4 bases, leaving 5 bases between the germline ends. The CDR3 bases are TGTGCCAGCAGCTCCCTTTACGAGCAGTACTTC. Its translation is CASSSLYEQYF.

The chain uses TRBV5-6 and TRBJ1-6, with D possibly being TRBD1 (5 bases). This CDR3 spans 14 amino acids. V was trimmed by 4 bases and J by 10 bases, leaving 15 bases between them. Germline V gene lookup returns CDR1 SGHDT and CDR2 YYEEEE. CDR3 region: CASSRAQGRSPLHF. CDR3 in DNA: TGTGCCAGCAGCCGAGCCCAGGGAAGATCACCCCTCCACTTT. Together with reference TRBV5-6 and TRBJ1-6, the CDR3 gives the full variable domain: DAGVTQSPTHLIKTRGQQVTLRCSPKSGHDTVSWYQQALGQGPQFIFQYYEEEERQRGNFPDRFSGHQFPNYSSELNVNALLLGDSALYLCASSRAQGRSPLHFGNGTRLTVT.

The chain employs TRBV6-1 and TRBJ2-7, with 8 positions matching TRBD1. J lost 3 bases, V lost 4 bases, and 2 bases had no gene match. Per germline, CDR1 MNHNS and CDR2 SASEGT. This CDR3 contains 13 residues. DNA for the CDR3: TGTGCCAGCAGTGCGGGACAGGTCTACGAGCAGTACTTC. It codes for CASSAGQVYEQYF.

The chain uses TRBV5-4 and TRBJ2-3, with D possibly being TRBD2 (6 bases). The CDR3 runs 15 residues. The germline CDR1 and CDR2 sequences are SGHNT and YYREEE (reference sequence). Trimming cost V 0 bases and J 3 bases, with 11 bases left between them. CDR3 in amino acids: CASSLVGGRTDTQYF. CDR3 DNA sequence: TGTGCCAGCAGCTTGGTTGGGGGGAGAACAGATACGCAGTATTTT.

This clone was seen only a few times. V and J are TRBV29-1 and TRBJ1-1; D gene unclear. Germline-derived CDR1 and CDR2 are SQVTM and ANQGSEA. Trimming shortened V by 3 bases and J by 1 base, and 3 bases separated the two germline ends. The CDR3 covers 11 residues. CDR3 DNA: TGCAGCGTTGACTCGAACACTGAAGCTTTCTTT. Protein: CSVDSNTEAFF. Combining the CDR3 with reference TRBV29-1 and TRBJ1-1 gives the whole variable domain SAVISQKPSRDICQRGTSLTIQCQVDSQVTMMFWYRQQPGQSLTLIATANQGSEATYESGFVIDKFPISRPNLTFSTLTVSNMSPEDSSIYLCSVDSNTEAFFGQGTRLTVV.

This sequence joins TRBV5-1 and TRBJ2-1; 10 bases line up with TRBD1. V was clipped by 3 bases and J by 2 bases; unmatched bases: 5. This CDR3 has 16 amino acids. Per the germline V gene, CDR1 is SGHRS and CDR2 is YFSETQ. The CDR3 reads CASSSPGTGAYNEQFF. The CDR3 DNA reads as TGCGCCAGCAGCTCCCCCGGGACAGGGGCCTACAATGAGCAGTTCTTC.

This clone was recorded many times. This chain connects TRBV6-5 to TRBJ2-1; 7 positions agree with TRBD1. The germline CDR1 and CDR2 sequences are MNHEY and SVGAGI. J lost 5 bases, V lost 6 bases, and 4 bases had no gene match. CDR3 length: 13 residues. CDR3 protein: CASRNRGNNEQFF. DNA for the CDR3: TGTGCCAGCAGGAACAGGGGAAACAATGAGCAGTTCTTC.

V and J are TRBV9 and TRBJ2-3; 7 bases match TRBD1. Germline V lookup: CDR1 SGDLS, CDR2 YYNGEE. The CDR3 is 14 residues long. V shed 5 bases, J shed 4 bases, and the junction held 7 bases outside the gene matches. Written as DNA, the CDR3 is TGTGCCAGCAGGTCAACAGGGGATCCAGATACGCAGTATTTT. It encodes CASRSTGDPDTQYF.

The gene calls are TRBV4-2 and TRBJ2-1; weak D call: TRBD2 (6 bases). The CDR3 runs 16 residues. Germline CDR1 LGHNA, CDR2 YNFKEQ. V shed 0 bases and J shed 0 bases, with 9 bases lying between them. The CDR3 protein is CASSQDGGISYNEQFF. In nucleotides, the CDR3 is TGTGCCAGCAGCCAAGACGGCGGGATCTCCTACAATGAGCAGTTCTTC.

V and J are TRBV9 and TRBJ1-1, with 11 bases identical to TRBD1. This CDR3 has 14 amino acids. After removal of 0 bases from V and 10 bases from J, the junction contained 5 bases not matched to a gene. Germline V gene data show CDR1 as SGDLS and CDR2 as YYNGEE. CDR3 DNA sequence: TGTGCCAGCAGCGTAGCCCTGGACAGGGGGCGAGCTTTCTTT. Translation: CASSVALDRGRAFF. The complete variable domain, with remaining parts taken from reference TRBV9 and TRBJ1-1, reads DSGVTQTPKHLITATGQRVTLRCSPRSGDLSVYWYQQSLDQGLQFLIQYYNGEERAKGNILERFSAQQFPDLHSELNLSSLELGDSALYFCASSVALDRGRAFFGQGTRLTVV.

This chain uses TRBV27 with TRBJ2-6, with TRBD1 matching over 9 bases. V lost 4 bases to trimming and J lost 3 bases; unmatched junction nucleotides: 10. The germline gives CDR1 MNHEY, CDR2 SMNVEV (reference sequence). The CDR3 is made up of 18 amino acids. The CDR3, as DNA: TGTGCCAGCAGTTCAGACGGGACAGGGCTTTTTGGGGCCAACGTCCTGACTTTC. Translating it yields CASSSDGTGLFGANVLTF.

In this sample, this clone turned up a few times. V usage is TRBV4-3 and J usage is TRBJ1-1; D not resolved. This CDR3 has 14 amino acids. V dropped 0 bases and J dropped 7 bases, with 12 bases sitting between them. Germline values: CDR1 LGHNA, CDR2 YSLEER. The CDR3 loop reads CASSQEMDGGEAFF. CDR3 sequence (DNA): TGCGCCAGCAGCCAAGAGATGGACGGAGGTGAAGCTTTCTTT.